The 10 T cell receptor beta chains reported below all come from one sample, sequenced in a study of shared clonotypes between healthy human individuals. Repertoires were generated with immunoSEQ multiplex PCR, while TCRdb's copy carries only in-frame clones and drops some. The sample consists of roughly 2 million clones, about 94% of them appearing once. Sequencing was done on a sample of naive CD4+ T cells sorted from blood. Subset meaning: CD45RA+ positively selected. Receptors originate from a man aged 18 to 30 in good health.

The rearrangement uses TRBV7-3 and TRBJ1-6; D gene ambiguous. CDR3 length: 16 residues. The V and J ends lost 2 bases and 7 bases respectively, with 15 bases between them. Germline assignment: CDR1 SGHTA and CDR2 FQGTGA. The CDR3 loop reads CASSLSGTAGNSPLHF. The CDR3 nucleotides read TGTGCCAGCAGCTTATCGGGTACGGCGGGGAATTCACCCCTCCACTTT. The full variable domain, with the rest looked up from reference TRBV7-3 and TRBJ1-6, is GAGVSQTPSNKVTEKGKYVELRCDPISGHTALYWYRQSLGQGPEFLIYFQGTGAADDSGLPNDRFFAVRPEGSVSTLKIQRTERGDSAVYLCASSLSGTAGNSPLHFGNGTRLTVT.

The chain recombines TRBV5-1 with TRBJ1-4; the D gene is possibly TRBD1 (5 bases). The length of the CDR3 is 16 residues. Germline-derived CDR1 and CDR2 are SGHRS and YFSETQ. Trimming removed 2 bases at V and 0 bases at J, with 11 bases between. The CDR3 nucleotides are TGCGCCAGCAGCTTCTCTTGGGGGTCAACTAATGAAAAACTGTTTTTT. It specifies CASSFSWGSTNEKLFF.

The chain joins TRBV6-6 to TRBJ2-3, with D unresolved. CDR1 and CDR2 from the germline V gene are MNHNY and SVGAGI (reference sequence). V was trimmed by 6 bases and J by 2 bases, leaving 12 bases between them. The CDR3 totals 14 residues. CDR3 sequence reads: CASRPDMITDTQYF. The CDR3 DNA follows: TGTGCCAGCAGGCCCGACATGATCACAGATACGCAGTATTTT.

The chain combines TRBV5-1 with TRBJ2-2; the D is unclear. Germline V gene data show CDR1 as SGHRS and CDR2 as YFSETQ. V lost 4 bases and J lost 1, with 11 bases in between. CDR3 size: 15 residues. The CDR3 here is CASSRTNENTGELFF. The DNA for the CDR3 is TGCGCCAGCAGCCGAACTAACGAGAACACCGGGGAGCTGTTTTTT.

The genes are TRBV7-6 and TRBJ1-5, with TRBD1 matching over 10 bases. J was trimmed by 0 bases and V by 5 bases; bases with no gene match: 13. The V gene's germline CDR1 is SGHVS and CDR2 FNYEAQ. CDR3 length equals 19 residues. The CDR3 bases are TGTGCCAGCAGCCCCGGGACAGGGGCCCAACAGATTAGCAATCAGCCCCAGCATTTT. It translates to CASSPGTGAQQISNQPQHF. Full variable domain (missing parts from reference TRBV7-6 and TRBJ1-5): GAGVSQSPRYKVTKRGQDVALRCDPISGHVSLYWYRQALGQGPEFLTYFNYEAQQDKSGLPNDRFSAERPEGSISTLTIQRTEQRDSAMYRCASSPGTGAQQISNQPQHFGDGTRLSIL.

Points on this clone: Within the sample, other DNA sequences also encode this same CDR3. This chain connects TRBV6-1 to TRBJ2-3; D is unclear. Trimming left V 1 base short and J 3 bases short, with 2 bases between. The CDR3 totals 12 residues. Germline V lookup: CDR1 MNHNS, CDR2 SASEGT. The CDR3 here is CASSEGTDTQYF. The CDR3 region has the DNA TGTGCCAGCAGTGAAGGTACAGATACGCAGTATTTT.

A remark on this clone: Other DNA sequences in this specimen translate into the identical CDR3. V is TRBV30 and J is TRBJ1-2; 7 nucleotides match TRBD1. The trim removed 0 bases at V and 4 bases at J, leaving 2 bases unmatched. The V gene's germline CDR1 is GTSNPN and CDR2 SVGIG (reference sequence). This CDR3 is 13 amino acids long. The DNA of the CDR3 is TGTGCCTGGAGTGTACAGGGGATCTATGGCTACACCTTC. Translation gives CAWSVQGIYGYTF.

The gene calls are TRBV5-6 and TRBJ2-7; D is undetermined. The germline V gene has CDR1 SGHDT and CDR2 YYEEEE. Deletions cut 2 bases from V and 6 bases from J, with 15 bases between. The CDR3 is 14 amino acids. As DNA, the CDR3 is TGTGCCAGCAGCTTATATACCGCGCTAATCGAGCAGTACTTC. Encoded protein: CASSLYTALIEQYF.

The J gene is TRBJ1-3, the V gene TRBV28; D not resolved. This CDR3 comprises 15 residues. V dropped 5 bases and J dropped 0 bases, with 11 bases sitting between them. The V gene's germline CDR1 is MDHEN and CDR2 SYDVKM. DNA of the CDR3: TGTGCCAGCAGTCTCAGGAGCAGCTCTGGAAACACCATATATTTT. Translation gives CASSLRSSSGNTIYF.

The rearrangement uses TRBV7-2 and TRBJ1-2, with TRBD1 as a possible D gene (5 bases). The CDR3 is 14 amino acids. The germline gives CDR1 SGHTA, CDR2 FQGNSA. With 3 bases removed from V and 2 bases from J, the gap between germline ends came to 10 bases. For the CDR3, the DNA is TGTGCCAGCAGCTTCTTGGACAAAAACTATGGCTACACCTTC. Its translation is CASSFLDKNYGYTF.